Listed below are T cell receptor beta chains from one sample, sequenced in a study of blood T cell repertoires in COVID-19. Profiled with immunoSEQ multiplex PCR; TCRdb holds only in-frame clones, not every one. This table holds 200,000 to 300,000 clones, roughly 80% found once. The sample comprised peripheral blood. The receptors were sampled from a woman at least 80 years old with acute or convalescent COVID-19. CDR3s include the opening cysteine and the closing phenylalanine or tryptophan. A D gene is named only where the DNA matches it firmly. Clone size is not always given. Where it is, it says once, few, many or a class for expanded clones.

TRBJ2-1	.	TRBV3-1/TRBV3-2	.	TGTGCCAGCAGCCACCAGGGAAATGAGCAGTTCTTC	CASSHQGNEQFF
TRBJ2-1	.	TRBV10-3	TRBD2	TGTGCCATCAGTGGGGGACTAGCGAGCTCCTACAATGAGCAGTTCTTC	CAISGGLASSYNEQFF
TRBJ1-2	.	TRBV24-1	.	TGTGCCACCAGTGAAAGTACAGGGCGTTATGGCTACACCTTC	CATSESTGRYGYTF
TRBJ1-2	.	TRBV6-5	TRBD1	TGTGCCAGCAGACCCCGGACAGGAAACTATGGCTACACCTTC	CASRPRTGNYGYTF
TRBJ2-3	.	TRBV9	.	TGTGCCAGCAGCGTAGCCGGTCTCCGGGGCACAGATACGCAGTATTTT	CASSVAGLRGTDTQYF
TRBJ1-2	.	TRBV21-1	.	TGTGCCAGCAGCAAAGGGGGGGGGCGTGACTATGGCTACACCTTC	CASSKGGGRDYGYTF
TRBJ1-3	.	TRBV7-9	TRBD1	TGTGCCAGCAGCCGGGACAGGACCTCTGGAAACACCATATATTTT	CASSRDRTSGNTIYF
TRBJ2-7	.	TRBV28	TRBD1	TGTGCCAGCAGTTCCCTCTGGACAGGGTCTCAATACGAGCAGTACTTC	CASSSLWTGSQYEQYF
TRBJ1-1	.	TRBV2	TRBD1	TGTGCCAGCAGTGTAAGGGGCCGACAGGGGAACACTGAAGCTTTCTTT	CASSVRGRQGNTEAFF
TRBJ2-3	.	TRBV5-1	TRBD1	TGCGCCAGCAGCTTGGCCGGGACAGGGAAAACAGATACGCAGTATTTT	CASSLAGTGKTDTQYF
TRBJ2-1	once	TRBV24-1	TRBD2	TGTGCCACCAGTGACCCAGCGGGGGTAGGCTACAATGAGCAGTTCTTC	CATSDPAGVGYNEQFF
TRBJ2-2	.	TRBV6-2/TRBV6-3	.	TGTGCCAGCAGTTACCTCCGTTACACCGGGGAGCTGTTTTTT	CASSYLRYTGELFF
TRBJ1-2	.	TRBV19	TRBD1	TGTGCCAGCACACCCGGGACAGGGCACGATGGCTACACCTTC	CASTPGTGHDGYTF
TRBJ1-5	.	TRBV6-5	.	TGTGCCAGTGGCCGGGGAGTTAGCAGCAATCAGCCCCAGCATTTT	CASGRGVSSNQPQHF
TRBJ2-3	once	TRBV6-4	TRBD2	TGTGCCAGCAGTGAAACGGGGGGGGTCGCAGATACGCAGTATTTT	CASSETGGVADTQYF
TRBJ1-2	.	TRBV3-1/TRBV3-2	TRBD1	TGTGCCAGCAGCCACCGGGACAGTACATATGGCTACACCTTC	CASSHRDSTYGYTF
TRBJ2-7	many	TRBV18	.	TGTGCCAGCTCACCACCCTTCACAGGGTACGAGCAGTACTTC	CASSPPFTGYEQYF
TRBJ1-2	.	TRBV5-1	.	TGCGCCAGCAGCGGAACTAACGACAGAAGTGGCTACACCTTC	CASSGTNDRSGYTF
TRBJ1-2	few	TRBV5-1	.	TGCGCCAGCAGCCCCGCGGGGGATTCTGGGGGCTACACCTTC	CASSPAGDSGGYTF
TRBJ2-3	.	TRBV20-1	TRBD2	TGCAGTGCTAGAGGTAGCGGGGGGGCGTATTTT	CSARGSGGAYF
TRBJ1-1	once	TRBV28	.	TGTGCCAGCAGTTTTATCCCGAACACTGAAGCTTTCTTT	CASSFIPNTEAFF
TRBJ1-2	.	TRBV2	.	TGTGCCAGCAGTAGAGACGGGGTAAACTATGGCTACACCTTC	CASSRDGVNYGYTF
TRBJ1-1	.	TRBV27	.	TGTGCCAGCATCTTCGACACTGAAGCTTTCTTT	CASIFDTEAFF
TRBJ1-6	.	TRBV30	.	TGTGCCTGGAGTGTACAAAGGTCTAGCTCCTATAATTCACCCCTCCACTTT	CAWSVQRSSSYNSPLHF
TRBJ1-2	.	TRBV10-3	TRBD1	TGTGCCATCAGCTTACAGGGGGCCTATGGCTACACCTTC	CAISLQGAYGYTF
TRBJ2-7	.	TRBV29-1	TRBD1	TGCAGCGTTGCCGGGACAGCGTACGAGCAGTACTTC	CSVAGTAYEQYF
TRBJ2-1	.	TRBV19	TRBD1	TGTGCCAGTAGAGGGATTGGACAGGGCTACAATGAGCAGTTCTTC	CASRGIGQGYNEQFF
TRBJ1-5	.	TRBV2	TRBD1	TGTGCCAGCAGTGGTCTGGACAGGGGCAATCAGCCCCAGCATTTT	CASSGLDRGNQPQHF
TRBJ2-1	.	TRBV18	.	TGTGCCAGCTCCAGCCTCTTGGAGGGTGAGCAGTTCTTC	CASSSLLEGEQFF
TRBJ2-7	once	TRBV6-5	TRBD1	TGTGCCAGCAGTACCCGGGACAGAGAGTACTTC	CASSTRDREYF
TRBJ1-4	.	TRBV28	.	TGTGCCAGCAGACGTCAGGGAGGTAATGAAAAACTGTTTTTT	CASRRQGGNEKLFF
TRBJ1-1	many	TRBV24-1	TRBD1	TGTGCCACCAGGGGACAGATGAACACTGAAGCTTTCTTT	CATRGQMNTEAFF
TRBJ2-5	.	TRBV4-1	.	TGCGCCAGCAGCCAAACGAGGGAAAGAGAGACCCAGTACTTC	CASSQTRERETQYF
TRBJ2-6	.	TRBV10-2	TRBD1	TGCGCCAGCAGTGTAACAGGGGCTCTCTCTGGGGCCAACGTCCTGACTTTC	CASSVTGALSGANVLTF
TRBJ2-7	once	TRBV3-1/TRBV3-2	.	TGTGCCAGCAGCCAAGCCGGGAATCGGTACGAGCAGTACTTC	CASSQAGNRYEQYF
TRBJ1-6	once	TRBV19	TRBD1	TGTGCCAGTAGTTCCACCCCTGCCGGGACAGGGTATTCACCCCTCCACTTT	CASSSTPAGTGYSPLHF
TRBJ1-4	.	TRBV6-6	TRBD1	TGTGCCAGCGCCCCTACACCGGGACAGGTTAATGAAAAACTGTTTTTT	CASAPTPGQVNEKLFF
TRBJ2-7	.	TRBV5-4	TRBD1	TGTGCCAGCAGCTTGTTCGACAGGGATTCGGGGGAGCAGTACTTC	CASSLFDRDSGEQYF
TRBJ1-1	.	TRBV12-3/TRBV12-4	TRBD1	TGTGCCAGCTGCCTAACAGGGGTCACTGAAGCTTTCTTT	CASCLTGVTEAFF
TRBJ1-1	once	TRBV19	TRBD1	TGTGCCAGTAGACAAACGGGGACAGGGGCGACTGAAGCTTTCTTT	CASRQTGTGATEAFF
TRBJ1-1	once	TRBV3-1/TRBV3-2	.	TGTGCCAGCAGCCGTGACAGCATGAACACTGAAGCTTTCTTT	CASSRDSMNTEAFF
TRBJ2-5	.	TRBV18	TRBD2	TGTGCCAGCTCACCGGGACTAGCGGAGACCCAGTACTTC	CASSPGLAETQYF
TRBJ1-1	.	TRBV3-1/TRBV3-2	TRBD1	TGTGCCAGCAGCCAAGTATTCCAGGGGGCCACTGAAGCTTTCTTT	CASSQVFQGATEAFF
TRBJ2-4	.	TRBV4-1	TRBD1	TGCGCCAGCAGCCAAGAGTGGACAGGGACTCTCAAAAACATTCAGTACTTC	CASSQEWTGTLKNIQYF
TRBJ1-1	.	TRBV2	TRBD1	TGTGCCAGCAGAGAGGACAGGGTTTATGCAGCTTTCTTT	CASREDRVYAAFF